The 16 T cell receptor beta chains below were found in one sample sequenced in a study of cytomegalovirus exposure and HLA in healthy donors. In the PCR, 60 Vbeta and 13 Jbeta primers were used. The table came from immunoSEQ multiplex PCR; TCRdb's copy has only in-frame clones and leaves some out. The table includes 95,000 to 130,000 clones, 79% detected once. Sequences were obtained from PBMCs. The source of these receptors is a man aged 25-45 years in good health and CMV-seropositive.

The CDR3: CASSFSGTQGANQPQHF. CDR3 DNA sequence: TGTGCCAGTAGTTTTTCCGGGACTCAGGGGGCCAATCAGCCCCAGCATTTT. The chain recombines TRBV19 with TRBJ1-5; 8 positions match TRBD1. The V and J ends lost 5 bases and 3 bases, in that order; junction bases with no gene match: 12. The CDR3 has 17 amino acids. CDR1 and CDR2 (germline): LNHDA, SQIVND (reference sequence). Filled out from reference TRBV19 and TRBJ1-5, the complete variable domain reads DGGITQSPKYLFRKEGQNVTLSCEQNLNHDAMYWYRQDPGQGLRLIYYSQIVNDFQKGDIAEGYSVSREKKESFPLTVTSAQKNPTAFYLCASSFSGTQGANQPQHFGDGTRLSIL.

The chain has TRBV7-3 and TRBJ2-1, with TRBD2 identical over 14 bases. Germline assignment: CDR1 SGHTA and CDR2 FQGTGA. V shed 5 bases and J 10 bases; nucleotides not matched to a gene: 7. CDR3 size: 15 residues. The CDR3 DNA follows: TGTGCCAGCAGCCCCGGACTAGCGGGGGGAGAAGAGCAGTTCTTC. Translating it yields CASSPGLAGGEEQFF.

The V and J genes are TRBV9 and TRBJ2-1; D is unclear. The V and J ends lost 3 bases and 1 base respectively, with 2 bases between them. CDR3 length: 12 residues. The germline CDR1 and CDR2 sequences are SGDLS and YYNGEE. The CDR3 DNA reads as TGTGCCAGCAGCGCGTCCTACAATGAGCAGTTCTTC. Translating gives CASSASYNEQFF.

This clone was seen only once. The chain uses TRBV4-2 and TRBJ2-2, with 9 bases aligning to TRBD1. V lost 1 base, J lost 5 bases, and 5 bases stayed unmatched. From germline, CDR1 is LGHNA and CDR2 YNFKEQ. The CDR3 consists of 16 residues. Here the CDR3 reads CASSQGDREGTGELFF. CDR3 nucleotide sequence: TGTGCCAGCAGCCAAGGGGACAGGGAGGGAACCGGGGAGCTGTTTTTT.

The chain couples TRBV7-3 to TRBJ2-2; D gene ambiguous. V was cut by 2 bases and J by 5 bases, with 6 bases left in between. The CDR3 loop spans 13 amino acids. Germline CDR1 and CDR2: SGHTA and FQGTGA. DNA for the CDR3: TGTGCCAGCAGCTTACGTAGTACCGGGGAGCTGTTTTTT. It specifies CASSLRSTGELFF.

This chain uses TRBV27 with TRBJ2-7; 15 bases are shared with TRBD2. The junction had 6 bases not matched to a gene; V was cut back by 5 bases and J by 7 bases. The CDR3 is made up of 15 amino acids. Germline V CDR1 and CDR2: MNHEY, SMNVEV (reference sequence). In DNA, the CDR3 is TGTGCCAGCAGTCCGGGACTAGCGGGAGGCGGGGAGCAGTACTTC. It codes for CASSPGLAGGGEQYF.

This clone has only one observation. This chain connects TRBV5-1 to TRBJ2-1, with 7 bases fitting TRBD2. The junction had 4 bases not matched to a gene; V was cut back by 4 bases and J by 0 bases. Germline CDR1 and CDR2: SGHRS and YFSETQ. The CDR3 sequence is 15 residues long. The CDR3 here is CASSDTSASYNEQFF. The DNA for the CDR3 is TGCGCCAGCAGCGACACTAGCGCCTCCTACAATGAGCAGTTCTTC.

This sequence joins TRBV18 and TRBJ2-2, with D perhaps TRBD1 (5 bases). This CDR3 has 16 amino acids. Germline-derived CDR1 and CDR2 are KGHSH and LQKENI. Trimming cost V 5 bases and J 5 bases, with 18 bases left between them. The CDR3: CASSSQAGSVTGELFF. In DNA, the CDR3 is TGTGCCAGCTCATCCCAAGCAGGGTCTGTAACCGGGGAGCTGTTTTTT.

CDR3 nucleotide sequence: TGTGCCAGCAGTTTAAGGGAGGACCATGGCTACACCTTC. It translates to CASSLREDHGYTF. The V call is TRBV27, the J call TRBJ1-2, with D uncertain. Trimming removed 2 bases from V and 6 bases from J, with 10 bases in between. The length of the CDR3 is 13 residues. Germline-derived CDR1 and CDR2 are MNHEY and SMNVEV (reference sequence).

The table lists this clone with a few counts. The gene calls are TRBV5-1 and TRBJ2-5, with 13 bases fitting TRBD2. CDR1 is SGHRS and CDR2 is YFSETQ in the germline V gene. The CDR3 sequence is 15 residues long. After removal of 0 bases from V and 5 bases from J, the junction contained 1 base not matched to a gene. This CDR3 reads CASSLGTSGSETQYF. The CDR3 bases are TGCGCCAGCAGCTTGGGGACTAGCGGGAGTGAGACCCAGTACTTC.

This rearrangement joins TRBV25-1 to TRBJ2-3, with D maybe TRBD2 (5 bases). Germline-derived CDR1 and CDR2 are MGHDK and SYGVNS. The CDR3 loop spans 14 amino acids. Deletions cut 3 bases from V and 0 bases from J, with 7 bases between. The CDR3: CASSERVSTDTQYF. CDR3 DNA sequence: TGTGCCAGCAGTGAGCGGGTGAGCACAGATACGCAGTATTTT.

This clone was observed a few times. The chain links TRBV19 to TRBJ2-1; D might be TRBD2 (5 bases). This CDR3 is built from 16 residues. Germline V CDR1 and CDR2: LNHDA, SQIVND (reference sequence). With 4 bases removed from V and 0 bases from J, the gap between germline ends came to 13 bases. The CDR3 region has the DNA TGTGCCAGTAGTAGGGGAGCGGTGAGCTCCTACAATGAGCAGTTCTTC. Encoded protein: CASSRGAVSSYNEQFF.

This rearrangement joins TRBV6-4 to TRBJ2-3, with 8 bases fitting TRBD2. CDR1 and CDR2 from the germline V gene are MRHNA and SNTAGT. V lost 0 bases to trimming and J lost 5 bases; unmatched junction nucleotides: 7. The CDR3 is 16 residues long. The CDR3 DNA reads TGTGCCAGCAGTGACTCGAGCGGGGGCGCGGAAGATACGCAGTATTTT. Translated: CASSDSSGGAEDTQYF.

The DNA of the CDR3 is TGTGCCAGCAGGAGGATCTACGAGCAGTACTTC. Its translation: CASRRIYEQYF. V and J are TRBV2 and TRBJ2-5; D is ambiguous. Judging by the DNA end, TRBJ2-7 fits better; the J call may be wrong. Germline V lookup: CDR1 SNHLY, CDR2 FYNNEI. CDR3 length: 11 amino acids.

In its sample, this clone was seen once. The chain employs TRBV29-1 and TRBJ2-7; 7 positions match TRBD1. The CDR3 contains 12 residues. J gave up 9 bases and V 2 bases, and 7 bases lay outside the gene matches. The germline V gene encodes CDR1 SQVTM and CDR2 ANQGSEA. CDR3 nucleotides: TGCAGCGTTGAACTGGGGTCAGGGGGGCAGTACTTC. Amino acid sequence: CSVELGSGGQYF.

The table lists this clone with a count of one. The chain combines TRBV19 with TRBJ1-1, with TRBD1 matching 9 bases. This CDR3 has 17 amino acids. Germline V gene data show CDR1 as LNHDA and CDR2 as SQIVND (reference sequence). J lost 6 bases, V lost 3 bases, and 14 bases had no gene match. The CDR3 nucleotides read TGTGCCAGTAGTATTGAACAGGGGGCGTTGGTTGTGGCTGAAGCTTTCTTT. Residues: CASSIEQGALVVAEAFF.